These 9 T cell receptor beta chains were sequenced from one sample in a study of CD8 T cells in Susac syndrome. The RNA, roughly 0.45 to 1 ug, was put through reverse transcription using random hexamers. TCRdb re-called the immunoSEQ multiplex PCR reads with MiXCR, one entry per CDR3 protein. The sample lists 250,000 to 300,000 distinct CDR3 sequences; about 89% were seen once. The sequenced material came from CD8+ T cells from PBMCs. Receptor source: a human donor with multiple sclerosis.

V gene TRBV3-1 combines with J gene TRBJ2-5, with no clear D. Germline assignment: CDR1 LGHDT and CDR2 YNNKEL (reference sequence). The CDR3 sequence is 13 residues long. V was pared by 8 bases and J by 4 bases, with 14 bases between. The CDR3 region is CASGNPGPETQYF. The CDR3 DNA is TGTGCCAGCGGTAATCCCGGCCCAGAGACCCAGTACTTC.

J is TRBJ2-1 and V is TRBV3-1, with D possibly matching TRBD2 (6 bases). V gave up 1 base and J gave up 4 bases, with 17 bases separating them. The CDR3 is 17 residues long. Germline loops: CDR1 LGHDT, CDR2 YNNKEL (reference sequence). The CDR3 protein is CASSQGVADELYNEQFF. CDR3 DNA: TGTGCCAGCAGCCAAGGGGTAGCGGACGAACTATACAATGAGCAGTTCTTC.

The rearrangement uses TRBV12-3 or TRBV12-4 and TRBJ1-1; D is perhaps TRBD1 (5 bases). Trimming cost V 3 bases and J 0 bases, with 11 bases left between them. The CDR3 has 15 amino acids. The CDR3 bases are TGTGCCAGCAGTTTTGAGTTGGGACTGAACACTGAAGCTTTCTTT. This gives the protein CASSFELGLNTEAFF.

The CDR3 sequence: CASSLEEGTDTQYF. In DNA, the CDR3 is TGTGCCAGCAGTTTGGAGGAGGGCACAGATACGCAGTATTTT. This chain connects TRBV12-3 or TRBV12-4 to TRBJ2-3; the D gene is possibly TRBD2 (5 bases). This CDR3 is 14 amino acids long. The V gene lost 3 bases and the J gene lost 1 base, with 8 bases spanning the gap.

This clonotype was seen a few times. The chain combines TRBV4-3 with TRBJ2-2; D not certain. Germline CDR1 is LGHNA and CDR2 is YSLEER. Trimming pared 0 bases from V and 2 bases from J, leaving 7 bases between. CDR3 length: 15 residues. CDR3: CASSQELANTGELFF. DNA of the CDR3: TGCGCCAGCAGCCAAGAATTGGCCAACACCGGGGAGCTGTTTTTT.

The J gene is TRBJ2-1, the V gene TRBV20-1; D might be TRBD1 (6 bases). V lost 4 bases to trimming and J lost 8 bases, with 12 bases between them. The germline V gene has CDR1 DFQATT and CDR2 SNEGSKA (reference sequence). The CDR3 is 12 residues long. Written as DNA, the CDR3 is TGCAGTGCTATACAACAGGGCGATGAGCAGTTCTTC. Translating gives CSAIQQGDEQFF.

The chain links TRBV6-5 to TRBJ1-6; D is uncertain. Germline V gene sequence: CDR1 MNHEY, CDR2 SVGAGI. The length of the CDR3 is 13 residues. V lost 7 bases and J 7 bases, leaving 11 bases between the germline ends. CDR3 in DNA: TGTGCCAGCACCTCACCCGCGAATTCACCCCTCCACTTT. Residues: CASTSPANSPLHF.

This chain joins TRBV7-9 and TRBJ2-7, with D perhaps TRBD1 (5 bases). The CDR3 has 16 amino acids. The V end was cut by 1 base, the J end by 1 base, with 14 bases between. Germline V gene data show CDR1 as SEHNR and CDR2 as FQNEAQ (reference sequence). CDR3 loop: CASSLVPLTVSYEQYF. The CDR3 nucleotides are TGTGCCAGCAGCTTAGTTCCCCTGACAGTTTCCTACGAGCAGTACTTC.

The DNA for the CDR3 is TGTGCCAGCCCCTCAGGGGCGAACCAAGAGACCCAGTACTTC. This translates into CASPSGANQETQYF. The chain links TRBV2 to TRBJ2-5; D perhaps matches TRBD1 (6 bases). Germline assignment: CDR1 SNHLY and CDR2 FYNNEI. Trimming cost V 8 bases and J 0 bases, with 13 bases left between them. The CDR3 runs 14 residues.